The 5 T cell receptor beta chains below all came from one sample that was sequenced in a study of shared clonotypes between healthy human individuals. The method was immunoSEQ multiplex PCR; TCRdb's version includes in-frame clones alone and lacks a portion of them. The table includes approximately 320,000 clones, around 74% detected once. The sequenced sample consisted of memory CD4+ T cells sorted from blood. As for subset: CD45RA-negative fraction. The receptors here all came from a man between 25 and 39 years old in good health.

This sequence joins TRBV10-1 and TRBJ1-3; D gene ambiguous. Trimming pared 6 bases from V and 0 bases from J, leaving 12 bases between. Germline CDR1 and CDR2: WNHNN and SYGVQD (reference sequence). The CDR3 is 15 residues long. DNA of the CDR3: TGCGCCAGCAGCCGAGACGGTAACTCTGGAAACACCATATATTTT. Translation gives CASSRDGNSGNTIYF.

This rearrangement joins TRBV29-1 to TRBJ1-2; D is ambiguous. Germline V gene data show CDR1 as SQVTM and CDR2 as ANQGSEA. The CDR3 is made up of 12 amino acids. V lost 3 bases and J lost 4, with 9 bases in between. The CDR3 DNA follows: TGCAGCGTTGATTTTCCAGGCTATGGCTACACCTTC. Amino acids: CSVDFPGYGYTF.

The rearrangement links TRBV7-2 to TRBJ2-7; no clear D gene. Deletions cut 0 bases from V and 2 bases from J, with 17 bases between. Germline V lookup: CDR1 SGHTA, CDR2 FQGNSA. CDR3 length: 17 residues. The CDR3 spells CASSLAPRGWTAYEQYF. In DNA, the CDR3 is TGTGCCAGCAGCTTAGCCCCTCGTGGCTGGACCGCCTACGAGCAGTACTTC.

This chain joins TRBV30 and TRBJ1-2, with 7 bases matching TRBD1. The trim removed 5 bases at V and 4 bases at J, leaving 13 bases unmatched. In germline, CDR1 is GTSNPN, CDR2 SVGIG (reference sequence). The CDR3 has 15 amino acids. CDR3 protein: CAWEDDRATRYGYTF. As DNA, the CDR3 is TGTGCCTGGGAGGATGACAGGGCGACCCGCTATGGCTACACCTTC.

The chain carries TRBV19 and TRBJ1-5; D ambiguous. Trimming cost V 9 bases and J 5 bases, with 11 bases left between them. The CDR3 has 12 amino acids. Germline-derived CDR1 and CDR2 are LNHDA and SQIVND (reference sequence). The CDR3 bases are TGTGCCAGCGCCGCGGGTTATCAGCCCCAGCATTTT. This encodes CASAAGYQPQHF. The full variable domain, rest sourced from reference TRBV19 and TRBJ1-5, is DGGITQSPKYLFRKEGQNVTLSCEQNLNHDAMYWYRQDPGQGLRLIYYSQIVNDFQKGDIAEGYSVSREKKESFPLTVTSAQKNPTAFYLCASAAGYQPQHFGDGTRLSIL.